This TCR beta chain was sequenced for a study of OX40 agonist ivuxolimab in advanced cancers. About the research overall: Patients were roughly 87% male with ages roughly 23 to 79, mean around 61. Study-level findings and limits: Partial responders at 0.1-3.0 mg/kg had among the lowest clonal expansion.

To note about this clone: The antigen is not known.

Trimming pared 5 bases from V and 0 bases from J, leaving 17 bases between. CDR1 is SGHAT, CDR2 FQNNGV, per germline. CDR3 size: 17 residues. Using immunoSEQ multiplex PCR, the repertoire was profiled, and TCRdb retains in-frame clones only, with some absent. This sample has roughly 130,000 clones, with 85% to 95% found just once. The sequenced sample was CD4+ or CD8+ T cells sorted from blood, obtained in a trial of the OX40 agonist ivuxolimab. The sequence was obtained from an adult with an advanced solid tumor such as melanoma, head and neck, liver or kidney cancer. The chain employs TRBV11-2 and TRBJ1-3; D unresolved. The CDR3: CASSREPTRSSGNTIYF. The DNA for the CDR3 is TGTGCCAGCAGCCGGGAGCCAACACGGAGCTCTGGAAACACCATATATTTT.